Below, one T cell receptor (beta chain) is given with its context. Method: immunoSEQ multiplex PCR; TCRdb's copy keeps in-frame clones and lacks some. The sample shows some 210,000 clones, approximately 80% of them seen only once. The sample is drawn from a study of blood T cell repertoires in COVID-19. The junction had 1 base not matched to a gene; V was cut back by 0 bases and J by 5 bases. CDR1 SGHTA and CDR2 FQGTGA come from the germline V gene. The CDR3 consists of 14 residues. Sequencing used PBMCs or T cells enriched from blood (not recorded which). This receptor was obtained from a middle-aged man who had recovered from COVID-19. This chain uses TRBV7-3 with TRBJ2-1, with 7 bases aligning to TRBD2. The CDR3 protein is CASSLTGGNNEQFF. The DNA of the CDR3 is TGTGCCAGCAGCTTAACGGGGGGGAACAATGAGCAGTTCTTC. The full variable domain, in which reference TRBV7-3 and TRBJ2-1 provide the parts outside the CDR3, is GAGVSQTPSNKVTEKGKYVELRCDPISGHTALYWYRQSLGQGPEFLIYFQGTGAADDSGLPNDRFFAVRPEGSVSTLKIQRTERGDSAVYLCASSLTGGNNEQFFGPGTRLTVL.